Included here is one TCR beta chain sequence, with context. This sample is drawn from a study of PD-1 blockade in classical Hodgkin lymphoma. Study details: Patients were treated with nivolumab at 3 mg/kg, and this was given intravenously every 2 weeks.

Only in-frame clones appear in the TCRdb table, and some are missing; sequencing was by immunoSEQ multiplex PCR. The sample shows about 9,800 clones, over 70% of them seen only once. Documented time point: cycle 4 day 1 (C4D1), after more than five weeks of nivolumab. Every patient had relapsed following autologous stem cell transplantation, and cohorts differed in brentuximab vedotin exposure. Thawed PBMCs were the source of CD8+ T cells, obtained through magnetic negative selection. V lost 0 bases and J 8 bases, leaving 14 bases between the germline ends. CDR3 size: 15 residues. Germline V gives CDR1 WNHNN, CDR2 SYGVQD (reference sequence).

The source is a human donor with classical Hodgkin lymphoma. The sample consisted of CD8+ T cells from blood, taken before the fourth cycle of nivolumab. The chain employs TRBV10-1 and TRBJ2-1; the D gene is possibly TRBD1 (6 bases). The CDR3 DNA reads TGCGCCAGCAGTGAGTCAAGAAGAGGGGGAGATGAGCAGTTCTTC. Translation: CASSESRRGGDEQFF.